The rows below give T cell receptor beta chains drawn from one sample of a study of cytomegalovirus exposure and HLA in healthy donors. Only in-frame clones appear in the TCRdb table, and some are missing; sequencing was by immunoSEQ multiplex PCR. There are tens of thousands of clones in the sample; roughly 84% occur only once, and around 4.5% lies in the top ten. What was sequenced was PBMCs. Source of these receptors: a man aged 30 to 39 in good health and CMV-seronegative. Each CDR3 is given with its conserved first and last residue. D genes are given only for firm matches. Size is omitted from some rows. Given values are once, few, many or a class for expanded clones.

NA	TRBV5-5	NA	TRBJ2-7	CASSLRGGGDLYEQYF	TGTGCCAGCAGCTTAAGGGGAGGGGGTGACCTCTACGAGCAGTACTTC
NA	TRBV15	TRBD2	TRBJ2-3	CATSRDGAGGADTQYF	TGTGCCACCAGCAGAGATGGAGCGGGAGGGGCAGATACGCAGTATTTT
NA	TRBV7-9	TRBD1	TRBJ2-7	CSSSPRDSPSYEQYF	TGTTCCAGCAGCCCCCGGGACAGTCCCTCCTACGAGCAGTACTTC
few	TRBV2	NA	TRBJ1-1	CASRQYGGEAFF	TGTGCCAGCAGACAGTACGGCGGGGAAGCTTTCTTT
NA	TRBV7-8	NA	TRBJ2-7	CASSSFNSDEQYF	TGTGCCAGCAGCTCCTTCAACAGTGACGAGCAGTACTTC
NA	TRBV4-3	TRBD2	TRBJ2-7	CASSAGAGGSYEQYF	TGCGCCAGCAGCGCCGGGGCGGGGGGGTCCTACGAGCAGTACTTC
NA	TRBV10-3	TRBD1	TRBJ1-2	CAITGQGDGYTF	TGTGCCATAACCGGGCAGGGGGATGGCTACACCTTC
NA	TRBV5-4	NA	TRBJ2-3	CASSLGRGGGSDTQYF	TGTGCCAGCAGCCTGGGGCGGGGAGGGGGTTCGGATACGCAGTATTTT
NA	TRBV5-6	NA	TRBJ1-5	CASSLARRGNQPQHF	TGTGCCAGCAGCTTGGCGAGGCGTGGCAATCAGCCCCAGCATTTT
NA	TRBV11-2	TRBD2	TRBJ2-7	CASAGESYEQYF	TGTGCCAGCGCGGGAGAGTCCTACGAGCAGTACTTC
NA	TRBV5-1	TRBD2	TRBJ2-5	CASSLGLAGVQETQYF	TGCGCCAGCAGCTTGGGGCTAGCGGGTGTTCAAGAGACCCAGTACTTC
NA	TRBV7-9	TRBD2	TRBJ2-7	CSSSPAGDRYEQYF	TGTTCCAGCAGCCCCGCGGGAGATCGGTACGAGCAGTACTTC
NA	TRBV19	TRBD1	TRBJ1-2	CASRPGTGRGYTF	TGTGCCAGCCGTCCCGGGACAGGGAGAGGCTACACCTTC
NA	TRBV11-2	NA	TRBJ2-2	CASSLGGTGELFF	TGTGCCAGCAGCTTAGGAGGGACCGGGGAGCTGTTTTTT
few	TRBV6-5	NA	TRBJ1-1	CASSWGGTEAFF	TGTGCCAGCAGTTGGGGGGGGACTGAAGCTTTCTTT
NA	TRBV7-2	TRBD1	TRBJ1-2	CASSSPGQGTYTF	TGTGCCAGCAGCTCTCCGGGACAGGGTACTTACACCTTC
NA	TRBV4-2	NA	TRBJ2-7	CASSQDYPGSSYEQYF	TGTGCCAGCAGCCAAGATTACCCGGGGAGCTCCTACGAGCAGTACTTC
once	TRBV29-1	NA	TRBJ1-2	CSVEGETGNYGYTF	TGCAGCGTTGAAGGGGAGACGGGGAACTATGGCTACACCTTC
NA	TRBV6-5	NA	TRBJ1-5	CAGSYSQASSQHF	TGTGCCGGCAGTTACTCACAGGCGTCGTCCCAGCATTTT
NA	TRBV12-5	NA	TRBJ1-5	CASGLVVPGSNQPQHF	TGTGCTAGTGGTTTGGTAGTGCCAGGGAGCAATCAGCCCCAGCATTTT
NA	TRBV2	TRBD1	TRBJ1-2	CASIALSGRGVNYGYTF	TGTGCCAGCATCGCGCTTTCCGGCAGGGGGGTTAACTATGGCTACACCTTC
once	TRBV7-2	NA	TRBJ2-5	CATARGFQETQYF	TGTGCCACCGCCCGGGGATTCCAAGAGACCCAGTACTTC
NA	TRBV4-1	TRBD2	TRBJ2-1	CASSQPGLAIDNEQFF	TGCGCCAGCAGCCAACCGGGACTAGCCATCGACAATGAGCAGTTCTTC
NA	TRBV9	NA	TRBJ2-1	CASSVAGHYNEQFF	TGTGCCAGCAGCGTAGCGGGACACTACAATGAGCAGTTCTTC
NA	TRBV9	TRBD1	TRBJ2-4	CASSARQGPSQADIQYF	TGTGCCAGCAGCGCCCGACAGGGGCCCTCTCAAGCGGACATTCAGTACTTC
NA	TRBV29-1	NA	TRBJ1-2	CSVEWGSYGYTF	TGCAGCGTTGAATGGGGCAGCTATGGCTACACCTTC
NA	TRBV11-2	TRBD1	TRBJ1-2	CASSLGQGSNYGYTF	TGTGCCAGCAGCTTAGGACAGGGGTCTAACTATGGCTACACCTTC
NA	TRBV10-2	NA	TRBJ2-3	CASSQSTDTQYF	TGCGCCAGCAGCCAGAGCACAGATACGCAGTATTTT
NA	TRBV5-1	TRBD2	TRBJ2-1	CASSLLAGGSNEQFF	TGCGCCAGCAGCTTACTAGCGGGAGGTTCAAATGAGCAGTTCTTC
NA	TRBV5-1	TRBD2	TRBJ2-1	CASSSASGNNEQFF	TGCGCCAGCAGCTCCGCCAGCGGGAACAATGAGCAGTTCTTC
NA	TRBV7-9	TRBD1	TRBJ2-2	CASSLGDSEPGELFF	TGTGCCAGCAGCTTAGGGGACAGCGAACCCGGGGAGCTGTTTTTT
NA	TRBV7-2	TRBD2	TRBJ2-1	CASSFGLAPLVDEQFF	TGTGCCAGCAGCTTCGGACTAGCGCCGTTAGTAGATGAGCAGTTCTTC
few	TRBV6-5	NA	TRBJ2-7	CASSYSRSYEQYF	TGTGCCAGCAGTTACTCCCGCTCCTACGAGCAGTACTTC
NA	TRBV27	NA	TRBJ1-2	CASSLSAVARTYGYTF	TGTGCCAGCAGTTTATCCGCTGTGGCCCGCACGTATGGCTACACCTTC
NA	TRBV7-2	TRBD1	TRBJ2-2	CASSSTGTANTGELFF	TGTGCCAGCAGCTCTACCGGGACAGCAAACACCGGGGAGCTGTTTTTT
NA	TRBV9	TRBD1	TRBJ2-3	CASSLSGGTGDTQYF	TGTGCCAGCAGCCTCAGTGGGGGGACAGGGGATACGCAGTATTTT
NA	TRBV28	NA	TRBJ2-5	CASSLPGSIQETQYF	TGTGCCAGCAGCCTACCAGGCTCAATCCAAGAGACCCAGTACTTC
NA	TRBV19	NA	TRBJ1-2	CASKLGEFYGYTF	TGTGCCAGTAAACTAGGAGAATTCTATGGCTACACCTTC
NA	TRBV7-9	TRBD1	TRBJ2-5	CASSLFQGASTETQYF	TGTGCCAGCAGCTTATTCCAGGGGGCGTCAACGGAGACCCAGTACTTC
NA	TRBV9	NA	TRBJ2-5	CASSVGGGLSTETQYF	TGTGCCAGCAGCGTAGGTGGCGGACTCTCCACAGAGACCCAGTACTTC
few	TRBV6-5	TRBD1	TRBJ1-1	CASSTGGIFTEAFF	TGTGCCAGCAGTACAGGGGGGATCTTCACTGAAGCTTTCTTT
NA	TRBV15	NA	TRBJ2-7	CATSPDSGNEQYF	TGTGCCACCAGCCCGGACAGTGGCAACGAGCAGTACTTC
NA	TRBV5-6	NA	TRBJ2-7	CASSFRWGYYEQYF	TGTGCCAGCAGCTTTCGATGGGGCTACTACGAGCAGTACTTC
NA	TRBV7-2	NA	TRBJ2-7	CASSSIRAYEQYF	TGTGCCAGCAGTTCCATCAGGGCCTACGAGCAGTACTTC
NA	TRBV29-1	NA	TRBJ1-1	CSVLPQVTTEAFF	TGCAGCGTTTTACCACAGGTAACCACTGAAGCTTTCTTT
NA	TRBV6-5	TRBD1	TRBJ2-7	CASSSGGKGHYEQYF	TGTGCCAGCAGCTCAGGGGGTAAGGGCCACTACGAGCAGTACTTC